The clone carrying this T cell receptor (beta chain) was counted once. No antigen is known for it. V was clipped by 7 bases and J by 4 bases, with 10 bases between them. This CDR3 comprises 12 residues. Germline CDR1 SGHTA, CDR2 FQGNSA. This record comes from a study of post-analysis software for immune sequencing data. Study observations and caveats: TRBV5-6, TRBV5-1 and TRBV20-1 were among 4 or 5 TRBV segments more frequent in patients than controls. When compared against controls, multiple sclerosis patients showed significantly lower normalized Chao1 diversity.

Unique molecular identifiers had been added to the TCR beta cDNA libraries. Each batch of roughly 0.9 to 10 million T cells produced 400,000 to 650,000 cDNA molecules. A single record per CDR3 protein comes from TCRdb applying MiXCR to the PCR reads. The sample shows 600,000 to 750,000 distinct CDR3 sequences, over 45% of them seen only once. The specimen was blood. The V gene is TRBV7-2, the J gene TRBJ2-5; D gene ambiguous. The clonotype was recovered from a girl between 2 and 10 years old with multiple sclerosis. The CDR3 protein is CASNPQRETQYF. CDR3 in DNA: TGTGCCAGCAACCCCCAGAGAGAGACCCAGTACTTC.